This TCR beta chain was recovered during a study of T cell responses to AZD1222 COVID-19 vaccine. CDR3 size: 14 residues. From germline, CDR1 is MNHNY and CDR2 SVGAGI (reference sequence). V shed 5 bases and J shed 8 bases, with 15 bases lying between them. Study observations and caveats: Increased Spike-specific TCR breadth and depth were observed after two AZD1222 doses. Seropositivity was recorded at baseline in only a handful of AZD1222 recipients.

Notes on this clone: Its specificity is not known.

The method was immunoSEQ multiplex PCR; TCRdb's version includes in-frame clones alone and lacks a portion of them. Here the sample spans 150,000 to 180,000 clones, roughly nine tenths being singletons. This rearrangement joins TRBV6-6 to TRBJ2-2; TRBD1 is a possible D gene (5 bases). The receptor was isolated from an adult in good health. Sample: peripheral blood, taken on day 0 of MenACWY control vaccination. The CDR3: CASSRSLGPGELFF. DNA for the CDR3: TGTGCCAGCAGTCGATCGCTGGGGCCGGGGGAGCTGTTTTTT.